Following are 3 T cell receptor beta chains from one sample sequenced in a study of vaccination effects on CD4 cells after COVID-19. Antigens for these TCRs are unknown. When less than 11 days of culture had elapsed, CD4+ T cells were isolated. Participants completed two doses of the BNT162b2 or mRNA-1273 vaccine. TCRdb's copy holds only in-frame clones and misses some; the assay was immunoSEQ multiplex PCR. This sample has approximately 30,000 clones, with around 74% found just once. This sample comprised CD4+ T cells from PBMCs cultured without peptide, obtained after COVID-19 vaccination. These receptors were collected from a human donor who received a COVID-19 vaccine.

The chain links TRBV28 to TRBJ2-7, with D uncertain. Trimming left V 6 bases short and J 0 bases short, with 6 bases between. This CDR3 spans 12 amino acids. In germline, CDR1 is MDHEN, CDR2 SYDVKM. The CDR3 region is CASSPSSYEQYF. The CDR3 nucleotides read TGTGCCAGCAGCCCTAGCTCCTACGAGCAGTACTTC.

The chain carries TRBV7-6 and TRBJ1-3; TRBD1 is a possible D gene (5 bases). CDR3 size: 19 residues. V lost 6 bases to trimming and J lost 3 bases, with 27 bases between them. The germline V gene has CDR1 SGHVS and CDR2 FNYEAQ. The CDR3 sequence is CASRNPYGQFDQGGNTIYF. The CDR3 DNA reads as TGTGCCAGCAGAAACCCGTACGGACAATTCGACCAGGGTGGAAACACCATATATTTT.

The chain joins TRBV28 to TRBJ2-6; tentative D call: TRBD2 (6 bases). V was cut by 3 bases and J by 3 bases, with 12 bases left in between. This CDR3 region has 16 residues. The germline gives CDR1 MDHEN, CDR2 SYDVKM. CDR3 in DNA: TGTGCCAGCAGTTTGCCCGGGACTCTTGGGGCCAACGTCCTGACTTTC. The encoded protein is CASSLPGTLGANVLTF.